Below, one T cell receptor (beta chain) is given with its context. The donor cohort consisted entirely of Caucasian adults residing in Nashville, Tennessee. This CDR3 comprises 16 residues. V dropped 3 bases and J dropped 3 bases, with 14 bases sitting between them. Germline CDR1 and CDR2: SGHNT and YENEEA. An approximately 210 ng quantity of DNA, tens of thousands of T cell genomes, went into the sorted-subset replicate PCRs. The method was immunoSEQ multiplex PCR; TCRdb's version includes in-frame clones alone and lacks a portion of them. The sample consists of 2,100,000 or so clones, approximately 94% of them appearing once. These data belong to a study of shared clonotypes between healthy human individuals.

The chain recombines TRBV11-3 with TRBJ2-2; D perhaps matches TRBD1 (7 bases). This clonotype originated in a man between 18 and 29 years old in good health. The sample comprised naive CD4+ T cells sorted from blood. Subset here: CD45RA+ positively selected. This chain's CDR3 is CASSFRDSGHTGELFF. The DNA of the CDR3 is TGTGCCAGCAGCTTCCGGGACAGCGGGCACACCGGGGAGCTGTTTTTT.